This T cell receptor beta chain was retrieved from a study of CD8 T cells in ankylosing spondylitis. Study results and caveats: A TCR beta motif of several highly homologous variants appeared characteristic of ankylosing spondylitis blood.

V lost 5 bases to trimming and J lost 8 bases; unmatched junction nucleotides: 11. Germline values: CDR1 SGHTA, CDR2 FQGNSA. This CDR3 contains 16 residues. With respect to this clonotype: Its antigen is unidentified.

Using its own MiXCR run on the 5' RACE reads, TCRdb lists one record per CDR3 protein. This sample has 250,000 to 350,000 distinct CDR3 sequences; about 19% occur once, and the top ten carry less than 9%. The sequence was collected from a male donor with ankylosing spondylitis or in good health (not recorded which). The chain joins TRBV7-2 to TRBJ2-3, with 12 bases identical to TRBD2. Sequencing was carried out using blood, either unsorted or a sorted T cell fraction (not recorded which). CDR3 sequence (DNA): TGTGCCAGCAGCCCCGGAGCGACTAGCGGGAGAACTACGCAGTATTTT. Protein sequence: CASSPGATSGRTTQYF. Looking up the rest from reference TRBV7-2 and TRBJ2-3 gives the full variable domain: GAGVSQSPSNKVTEKGKDVELRCDPISGHTALYWYRQSLGQGLEFLIYFQGNSAPDKSGLPSDRFSAERTGGSVSTLTIQRTQQEDSAVYLCASSPGATSGRTTQYFGPGTRLTVL.